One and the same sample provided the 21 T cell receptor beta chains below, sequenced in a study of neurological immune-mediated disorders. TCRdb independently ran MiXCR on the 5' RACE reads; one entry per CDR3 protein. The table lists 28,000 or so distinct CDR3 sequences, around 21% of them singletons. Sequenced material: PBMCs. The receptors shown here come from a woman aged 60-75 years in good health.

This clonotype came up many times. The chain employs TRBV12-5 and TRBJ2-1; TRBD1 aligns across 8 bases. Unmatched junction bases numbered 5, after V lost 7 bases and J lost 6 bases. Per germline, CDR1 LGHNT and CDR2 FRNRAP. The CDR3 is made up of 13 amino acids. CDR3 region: CASAETGVNEQFF. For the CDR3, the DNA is TGTGCTAGTGCCGAGACAGGGGTCAATGAGCAGTTCTTC.

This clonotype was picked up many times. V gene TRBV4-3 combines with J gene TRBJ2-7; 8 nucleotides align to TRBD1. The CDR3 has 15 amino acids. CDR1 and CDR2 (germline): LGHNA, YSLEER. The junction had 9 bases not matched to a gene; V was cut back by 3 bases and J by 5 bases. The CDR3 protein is CASSHERDRFHEQYF. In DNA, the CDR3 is TGCGCCAGCAGCCACGAGAGGGACAGGTTCCACGAGCAGTACTTC.

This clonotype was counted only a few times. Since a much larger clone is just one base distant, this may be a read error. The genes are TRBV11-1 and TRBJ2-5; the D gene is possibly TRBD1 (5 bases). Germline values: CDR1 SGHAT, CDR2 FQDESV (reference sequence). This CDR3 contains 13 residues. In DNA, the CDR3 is TGTGCCAACAGCTTAACAGGAGAAGAGACCCAGTACTTC. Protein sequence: CANSLTGEETQYF.

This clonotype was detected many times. In nucleotides, the CDR3 is TGTGCCAGTAATCGGGACCGCTTAAATCAGCCCCAGCATTTT. Translation: CASNRDRLNQPQHF. The chain employs TRBV19 and TRBJ1-5; D is perhaps TRBD1 (5 bases). With 7 bases removed from V and 4 bases from J, the gap between germline ends came to 14 bases. Per germline, CDR1 LNHDA and CDR2 SQIVND (reference sequence). CDR3 size: 14 residues.

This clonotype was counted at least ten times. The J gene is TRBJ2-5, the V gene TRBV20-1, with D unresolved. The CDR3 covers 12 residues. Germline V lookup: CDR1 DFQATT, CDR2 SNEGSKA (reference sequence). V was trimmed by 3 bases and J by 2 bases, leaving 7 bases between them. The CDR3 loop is CSARTPQETQYF. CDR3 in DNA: TGCAGTGCTAGGACTCCACAAGAGACCCAGTACTTC.

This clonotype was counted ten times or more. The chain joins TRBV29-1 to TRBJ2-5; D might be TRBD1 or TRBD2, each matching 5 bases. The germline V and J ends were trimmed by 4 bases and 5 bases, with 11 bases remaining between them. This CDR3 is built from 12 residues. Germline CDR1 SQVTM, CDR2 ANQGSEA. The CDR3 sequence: CSVARGLETQYF. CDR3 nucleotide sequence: TGCAGCGTTGCGAGGGGTTTGGAGACCCAGTACTTC.

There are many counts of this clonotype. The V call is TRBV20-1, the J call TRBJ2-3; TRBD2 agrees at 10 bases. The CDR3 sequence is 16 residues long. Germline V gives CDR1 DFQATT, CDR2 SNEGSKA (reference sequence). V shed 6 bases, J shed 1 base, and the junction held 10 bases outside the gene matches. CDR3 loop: CSAASTGTSGTDTQYF. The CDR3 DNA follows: TGCAGTGCCGCCTCAACCGGGACTAGCGGCACAGATACGCAGTATTTT.

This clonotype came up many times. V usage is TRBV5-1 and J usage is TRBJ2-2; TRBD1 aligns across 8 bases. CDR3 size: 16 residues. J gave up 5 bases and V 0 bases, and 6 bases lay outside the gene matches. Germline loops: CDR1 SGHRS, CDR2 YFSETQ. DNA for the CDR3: TGCGCCAGCAGCTTGGTCGGACAGGGCCCTACCGGGGAGCTGTTTTTT. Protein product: CASSLVGQGPTGELFF.

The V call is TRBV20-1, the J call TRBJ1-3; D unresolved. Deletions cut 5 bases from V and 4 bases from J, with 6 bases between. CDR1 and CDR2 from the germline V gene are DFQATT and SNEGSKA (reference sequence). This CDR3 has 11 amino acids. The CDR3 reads CSAQEGNTIYF. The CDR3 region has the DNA TGCAGTGCTCAAGAGGGAAACACCATATATTTT.

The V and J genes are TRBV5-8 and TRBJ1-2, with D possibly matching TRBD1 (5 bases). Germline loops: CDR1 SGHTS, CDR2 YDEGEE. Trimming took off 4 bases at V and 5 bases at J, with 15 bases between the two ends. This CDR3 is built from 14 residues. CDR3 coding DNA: TGTGCCAGCAGCATTGGGACGGGGAGATATGGCTACACCTTC. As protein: CASSIGTGRYGYTF.

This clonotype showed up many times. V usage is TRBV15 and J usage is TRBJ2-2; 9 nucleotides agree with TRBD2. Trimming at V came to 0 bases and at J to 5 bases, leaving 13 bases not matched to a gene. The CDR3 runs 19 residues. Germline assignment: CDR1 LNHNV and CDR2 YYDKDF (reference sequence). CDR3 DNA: TGTGCCACCAGCAGAGATGGGCCAGCGGGAGGCCTTAGAACCGGGGAGCTGTTTTTT. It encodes CATSRDGPAGGLRTGELFF.

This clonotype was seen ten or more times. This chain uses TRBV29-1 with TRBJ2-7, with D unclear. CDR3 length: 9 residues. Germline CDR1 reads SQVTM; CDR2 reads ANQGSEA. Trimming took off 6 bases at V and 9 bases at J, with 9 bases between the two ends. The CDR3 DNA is TGCAGCGTAACCGTGCGGCAGTACTTC. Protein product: CSVTVRQYF.

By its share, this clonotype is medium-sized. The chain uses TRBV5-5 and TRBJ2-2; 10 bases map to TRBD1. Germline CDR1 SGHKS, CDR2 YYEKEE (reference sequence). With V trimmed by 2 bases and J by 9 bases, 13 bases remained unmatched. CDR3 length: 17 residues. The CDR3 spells CASSLRQGARVAWELFF. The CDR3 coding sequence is TGTGCCAGCAGCTTAAGACAGGGGGCCCGTGTAGCCTGGGAGCTGTTTTTT.

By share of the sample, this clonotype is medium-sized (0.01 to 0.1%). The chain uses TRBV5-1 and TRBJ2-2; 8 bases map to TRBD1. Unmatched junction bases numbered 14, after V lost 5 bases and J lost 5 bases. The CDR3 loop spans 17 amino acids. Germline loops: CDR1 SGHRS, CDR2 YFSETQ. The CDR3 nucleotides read TGCGCCAGCAGTTCCTCAGCAGGGGGCGCAGGGACCGGGGAGCTGTTTTTT. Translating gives CASSSSAGGAGTGELFF.

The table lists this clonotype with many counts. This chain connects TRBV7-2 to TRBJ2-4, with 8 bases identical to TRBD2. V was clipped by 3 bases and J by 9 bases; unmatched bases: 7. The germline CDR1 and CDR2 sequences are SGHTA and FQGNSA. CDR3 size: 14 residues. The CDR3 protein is CASSLTGGTAIQYF. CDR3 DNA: TGTGCCAGCAGCTTGACGGGAGGGACCGCCATTCAGTACTTC.

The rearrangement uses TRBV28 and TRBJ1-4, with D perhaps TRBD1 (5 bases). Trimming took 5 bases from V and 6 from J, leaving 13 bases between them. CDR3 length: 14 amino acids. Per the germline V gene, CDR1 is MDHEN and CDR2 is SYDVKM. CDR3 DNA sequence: TGTGCCAGCAGTCCCCGCGGGGGGGATGAAAAACTGTTTTTT. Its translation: CASSPRGGDEKLFF.

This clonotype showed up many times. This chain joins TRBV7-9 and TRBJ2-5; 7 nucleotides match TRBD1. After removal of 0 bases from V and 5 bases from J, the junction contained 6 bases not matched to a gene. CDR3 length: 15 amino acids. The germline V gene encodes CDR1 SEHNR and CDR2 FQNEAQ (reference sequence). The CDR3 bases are TGTGCCAGCAGCTTAGCGAGGGGGCGCGAGGAGACCCAGTACTTC. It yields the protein CASSLARGREETQYF.

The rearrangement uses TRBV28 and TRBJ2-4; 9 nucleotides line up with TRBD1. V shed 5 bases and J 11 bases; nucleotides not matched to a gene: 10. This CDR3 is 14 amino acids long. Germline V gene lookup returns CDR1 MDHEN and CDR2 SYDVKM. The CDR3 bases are TGTGCCAGCAGTACGGGACAGGGAAATGCGGTTCAGTACTTC. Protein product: CASSTGQGNAVQYF.

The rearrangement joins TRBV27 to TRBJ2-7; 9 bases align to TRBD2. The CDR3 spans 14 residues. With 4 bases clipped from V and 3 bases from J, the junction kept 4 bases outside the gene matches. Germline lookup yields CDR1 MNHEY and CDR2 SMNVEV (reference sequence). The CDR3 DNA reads TGTGCCAGCAGTTCCGCTAGCGGGGACTACGAGCAGTACTTC. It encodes CASSSASGDYEQYF.

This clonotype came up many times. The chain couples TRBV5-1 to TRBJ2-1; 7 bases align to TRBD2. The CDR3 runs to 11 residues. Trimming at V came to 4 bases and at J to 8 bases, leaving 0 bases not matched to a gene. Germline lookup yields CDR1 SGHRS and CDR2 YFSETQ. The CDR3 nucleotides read TGCGCCAGCAGCCGGGGGGATGAGCAGTTCTTC. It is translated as CASSRGDEQFF.

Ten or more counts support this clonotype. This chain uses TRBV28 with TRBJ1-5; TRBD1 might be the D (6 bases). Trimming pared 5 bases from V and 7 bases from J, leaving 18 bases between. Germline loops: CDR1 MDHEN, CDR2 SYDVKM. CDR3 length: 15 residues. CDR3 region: CASSLDQGLKQPQHF. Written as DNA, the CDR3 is TGTGCCAGCAGTCTCGACCAGGGGCTGAAGCAGCCCCAGCATTTT.